This TCR beta chain comes out of a study of T-cell reconstitution after alpha-beta-depleted transplantation in children. This clonotype has more than one count but fewer than ten. There are 15 residues in the CDR3. The germline CDR1 and CDR2 sequences are SGHNT and YENEEA. Trimming took 2 bases from V and 5 from J, leaving 15 bases between them. Construction of the TCRbeta library involved unique molecular identifiers. TCRdb reprocessed the PCR reads via MiXCR and lists one record per CDR3 protein. The repertoire includes hundreds of thousands of distinct CDR3 sequences, 16% of them detected once, and under 1.2% sits in the top ten.

The chain recombines TRBV11-3 with TRBJ1-1, with a weak D call TRBD1 (5 bases). The sample here was PBMCs from the stem cell graft donor, taken from the stem cell graft. This TCR was recovered from a human donor who donated a stem cell graft to a child with acute myeloid leukemia. The CDR3 DNA reads as TGTGCCAGCAGCTTATCGGCGTTGGGGGGGACTGAAGCTTTCTTT. Its protein is CASSLSALGGTEAFF.